Sequencing of this T cell receptor beta chain was carried out in a study of T-cell memory formation after mild COVID-19. This CDR3 has 13 amino acids. Per the germline V gene, CDR1 is SEHNR and CDR2 is FQNEAQ (reference sequence). V dropped 5 bases and J dropped 9 bases, with 11 bases sitting between them. Constant-segment primers served in 5'RACE that generated TCR alpha and TCR beta cDNA libraries bearing sample barcodes and UMIs. MiXCR was run by TCRdb on the 5' RACE reads, yielding one entry per CDR3 protein. The table shows around 300,000 distinct CDR3 sequences, with roughly an eighth occurring only once.

The sequence came from a man in his late teens or twenties who had mild COVID-19 (a few samples of this study predate the infection). Cell type and time point are not known. Material for sequencing was PBMCs or a T cell subset sorted from them (not recorded which). This chain joins TRBV7-9 and TRBJ1-6, with D unclear. As DNA, the CDR3 is TGTGCCAGCAGCCCAGTAGAGGGTTCACCCCTCCACTTT. As protein: CASSPVEGSPLHF.